These 28 T cell receptor beta chains share one sample of origin, sequenced in a study of blood T cell repertoires in COVID-19 (dated by TCRdb to between 2020 and 2021). Receptor amplification or capture employed the immunoSEQ multiplex PCR assay. Entries here come from immuneACCESS through TCRdb and include only in-frame sequences with V and J called. Some clones fail to appear in such tables; in the studies checked, an unresolved V gene covers under half of the shortfall, and the cause of the remainder is unknown. Counted in this sample were some 200,000 clones; 65% to 90% of them appeared once. The ten largest clonotypes hold 4% to 6.5% of the sample. Material: PBMCs or T cells enriched from blood (not recorded which). These receptors originate from a woman aged 55 to 70 with acute COVID-19.

This clone was seen a handful of times. This chain joins TRBV7-9 and TRBJ2-7; 9 bases match TRBD2. Germline V gives CDR1 SEHNR, CDR2 FQNEAQ (reference sequence). This CDR3 is built from 15 residues. V was clipped by 4 bases and J by 4 bases; unmatched bases: 8. CDR3 DNA: TGTGCCAGCAGCTCCCCTCGTAGCGGGGGATACGAGCAGTACTTC. This encodes CASSSPRSGGYEQYF.

The chain employs TRBV3-1 (or the pseudogene TRBV3-2) and TRBJ2-7, with 8 bases aligning to TRBD2. Trimming took 1 base from V and 4 from J; bases not matched to a gene: 3. CDR3 length: 14 residues. Germline lookup yields CDR1 LGHDT and CDR2 YNNKEL (reference sequence). The CDR3 here is CASSQGSGGYEQYF. Written as DNA, the CDR3 is TGTGCCAGCAGCCAAGGCTCGGGGGGGTACGAGCAGTACTTC.

The chain couples TRBV2 to TRBJ2-1; TRBD1 matches 8 bases. J was trimmed by 14 bases and V by 4 bases; bases with no gene match: 16. The CDR3 covers 15 residues. Germline-derived CDR1 and CDR2 are SNHLY and FYNNEI. DNA of the CDR3: TGTGCCAGCAGTGTTGCCCGGACGATACAGGGGGTCAAGTTCTTC. It codes for CASSVARTIQGVKFF.

The chain couples TRBV7-2 to TRBJ2-3; 7 positions agree with TRBD2. Losses at the gene ends were 3 bases for V and 2 bases for J; bases not matched to a gene: 2. This CDR3 comprises 14 residues. Germline V CDR1 and CDR2: SGHTA, FQGNSA. The CDR3 nucleotides are TGTGCCAGCAGCTTCGGGGGGACCACAGATACGCAGTATTTT. Protein: CASSFGGTTDTQYF.

A few counts support this clone. The chain has TRBV6-5 and TRBJ1-1; 7 nucleotides line up with TRBD1. V shed 8 bases and J 5 bases; nucleotides not matched to a gene: 11. CDR3 size: 14 residues. CDR1 and CDR2 (germline): MNHEY, SVGAGI. The CDR3: CASRDSRKGTEAFF. The CDR3 coding sequence is TGTGCCAGCCGGGACAGTCGAAAGGGGACTGAAGCTTTCTTT.

The chain employs TRBV9 and TRBJ1-1; maybe TRBD1 (5 bases). Germline loops: CDR1 SGDLS, CDR2 YYNGEE. This CDR3 has 19 residues. V lost 3 bases to trimming and J lost 1 base, with 25 bases between them. The CDR3 sequence is CASSAGGWKTAARNTEAFF. The CDR3 nucleotides read TGTGCCAGCAGCGCCGGCGGTTGGAAGACAGCAGCCAGGAACACTGAAGCTTTCTTT.

CDR3 residues: CASSRGIYGYTF. The DNA of the CDR3 is TGTGCCAGCAGCCGCGGGATATATGGCTACACCTTC. The chain has TRBV7-9 and TRBJ1-2; D is unclear. This CDR3 has 12 amino acids. V lost 5 bases to trimming and J lost 5 bases, with 9 bases between them. Germline V gene data show CDR1 as SEHNR and CDR2 as FQNEAQ (reference sequence). The variable domain in full, completed from reference TRBV7-9 and TRBJ1-2, reads DTGVSQNPRHKITKRGQNVTFRCDPISEHNRLYWYRQTLGQGPEFLTYFQNEAQLEKSRLLSDRFSAERPKGSFSTLEIQRTEQGDSAMYLCASSRGIYGYTFGSGTRLTVV.

This chain joins TRBV19 and TRBJ2-3, with a weak D call TRBD2 (6 bases). Germline V gives CDR1 LNHDA, CDR2 SQIVND (reference sequence). The V gene lost 6 bases and the J gene lost 0 bases, with 16 bases spanning the gap. The CDR3 covers 16 residues. In nucleotides, the CDR3 is TGTGCCAGTAGAACGGACTATACGATAAGCACAGATACGCAGTATTTT. Amino acids: CASRTDYTISTDTQYF.

The chain is built from TRBV5-8 and TRBJ1-4; 9 nucleotides line up with TRBD1. The length of the CDR3 is 15 residues. From germline, CDR1 is SGHTS and CDR2 YDEGEE. J was trimmed by 5 bases and V by 0 bases; bases with no gene match: 2. CDR3 bases: TGTGCCAGCAGCTTGGTTGGGACAGGGAATGAAAAACTGTTTTTT. It codes for CASSLVGTGNEKLFF. The complete variable domain, with remaining parts taken from reference TRBV5-8 and TRBJ1-4, reads EAGVTQSPTHLIKTRGQQATLRCSPISGHTSVYWYQQALGLGLQFLLWYDEGEERNRGNFPPRFSGRQFPNYSSELNVNALELEDSALYLCASSLVGTGNEKLFFGSGTQLSVL.

The chain recombines TRBV19 with TRBJ1-4, with D possibly being TRBD1 (5 bases). The CDR3 extends over 14 amino acids. CDR1 and CDR2 (germline): LNHDA, SQIVND (reference sequence). Trimming removed 5 bases from V and 8 bases from J, with 15 bases in between. The DNA of the CDR3 is TGTGCCAGTAGTTGGGTCCAGGGAGGCGAAAAACTGTTTTTT. Protein product: CASSWVQGGEKLFF.

The J gene is TRBJ2-3, the V gene TRBV11-2, with TRBD2 identical over 9 bases. The CDR3 sequence is 13 residues long. Trimming removed 4 bases from V and 4 bases from J; junction bases left unmatched: 0. Germline lookup yields CDR1 SGHAT and CDR2 FQNNGV. CDR3 loop: CASSSSGADTQYF. The CDR3 DNA follows: TGTGCCAGCAGCTCTAGCGGGGCAGATACGCAGTATTTT.

This chain uses TRBV28 with TRBJ1-2; 8 bases map to TRBD1. Trimming cost V 5 bases and J 2 bases; bases outside gene matches: 13. The CDR3 runs 17 residues. Germline assignment: CDR1 MDHEN and CDR2 SYDVKM. CDR3 DNA sequence: TGTGCCAGCAGTCTAGGGACAGGTGGGGATCGGAACTATGGCTACACCTTC. This codes for CASSLGTGGDRNYGYTF.

This rearrangement joins TRBV19 to TRBJ2-2; possible D gene TRBD2, 7 bases. The CDR3 consists of 16 residues. V lost 6 bases and J lost 3, with 17 bases in between. Looked up from germline, CDR1 is LNHDA and CDR2 is SQIVND (reference sequence). The CDR3 region is CASSLRLAGDTGELFF. In DNA form, the CDR3 reads TGTGCCAGTAGCCTCCGACTAGCAGGGGACACCGGGGAGCTGTTTTTT.

This chain connects TRBV6-2 or TRBV6-3 to TRBJ1-6; 8 bases are a match to TRBD1. Germline CDR1 MNHEY, CDR2 SVGEGT. Germline trimming cut 5 bases from V and 5 bases from J; bases unmatched to any gene: 8. The CDR3 has 16 residues. CDR3 region: CASSRDRTFHNSPLHF. CDR3 bases: TGTGCCAGCAGTCGGGACAGGACATTCCATAATTCACCCCTCCACTTT.

The chain uses TRBV7-2 and TRBJ2-2; TRBD2 matches at 12 bases. Trimming took 5 bases from V and 1 from J; bases not matched to a gene: 5. Germline V gives CDR1 SGHTA, CDR2 FQGNSA. The CDR3 runs to 17 residues. This chain's CDR3 is CASSGTSGFGNTGELFF. The DNA of the CDR3 is TGTGCCAGCAGCGGGACTAGCGGGTTCGGGAACACCGGGGAGCTGTTTTTT.

The V gene is TRBV9, the J gene TRBJ2-5, with 7 bases matching TRBD2. CDR3 length: 13 amino acids. Germline lookup yields CDR1 SGDLS and CDR2 YYNGEE. Losses at the gene ends were 4 bases for V and 5 bases for J; bases not matched to a gene: 5. In nucleotides, the CDR3 is TGTGCCAGCAGCCTAGGGGAGGGTGAGACCCAGTACTTC. Amino acid sequence: CASSLGEGETQYF.

The CDR3 region has the DNA TGTGCCAGCAGCCAAGATGGCAGTCGAAACACCATATATTTT. Residues: CASSQDGSRNTIYF. The chain combines TRBV3-1 (or the pseudogene TRBV3-2) with TRBJ1-3; unclear D gene. Trimming removed 0 bases from V and 5 bases from J, with 8 bases in between. CDR1 LGHDT and CDR2 YNNKEL come from the germline V gene (reference sequence). The CDR3 runs to 14 residues.

The chain combines TRBV27 with TRBJ1-3; D is unresolved. CDR3 size: 14 residues. Germline-derived CDR1 and CDR2 are MNHEY and SMNVEV (reference sequence). Trimming stripped 5 bases from V and 3 bases from J, with 11 bases between. As DNA, the CDR3 is TGTGCCAGCAGTCGATTGGGAGGTGGAAACACCATATATTTT. This gives the protein CASSRLGGGNTIYF.

This chain joins TRBV28 and TRBJ2-1; D unclear. This CDR3 comprises 13 residues. Germline CDR1 and CDR2: MDHEN and SYDVKM. V lost 2 bases to trimming and J lost 3 bases, with 5 bases between them. The CDR3 loop reads CASSLASYNEQFF. CDR3 nucleotide sequence: TGTGCCAGCAGTTTAGCCAGCTACAATGAGCAGTTCTTC.

This clone was seen just once. V usage is TRBV27 and J usage is TRBJ2-5; D is possibly TRBD1 (6 bases). Germline V gene data show CDR1 as MNHEY and CDR2 as SMNVEV (reference sequence). The CDR3 has 15 amino acids. V was pared by 6 bases and J by 2 bases, with 16 bases between. DNA of the CDR3: TGTGCCAGCAGCCTCCGGGACACAAGTCAAGAGACCCAGTACTTC. Encoded protein: CASSLRDTSQETQYF.

The chain combines TRBV19 with TRBJ1-5; no definite D call. There are 13 residues in the CDR3. Per the germline V gene, CDR1 is LNHDA and CDR2 is SQIVND (reference sequence). Trimming took off 7 bases at V and 1 base at J, with 8 bases between the two ends. This CDR3 reads CASTRGSNQPQHF. The CDR3 region has the DNA TGTGCCAGTACTCGCGGCAGCAATCAGCCCCAGCATTTT.

The V gene is TRBV19, the J gene TRBJ1-3; D not certain. The CDR3 is made up of 17 amino acids. CDR1 LNHDA and CDR2 SQIVND come from the germline V gene (reference sequence). The V and J ends lost 7 bases and 0 bases respectively, with 19 bases between them. The CDR3 coding sequence is TGTGCCAGTACCGGACTGCCCGACTGGTACTCTGGAAACACCATATATTTT. This sequence encodes CASTGLPDWYSGNTIYF.

As DNA, the CDR3 is TGTGCCAGCAGCCCTACAGGGGCCGCCTTTTTCGAGCAGTACTTC. Translated: CASSPTGAAFFEQYF. V is TRBV7-9 and J is TRBJ2-7, with 7 bases aligning to TRBD1. The germline V gene encodes CDR1 SEHNR and CDR2 FQNEAQ (reference sequence). This CDR3 has 15 amino acids. With 5 bases clipped from V and 6 bases from J, the junction kept 13 bases outside the gene matches.

The chain employs TRBV6-2 or TRBV6-3 and TRBJ1-5; TRBD1 might be the D (5 bases). Looked up from germline, CDR1 is MNHEY and CDR2 is SVGEGT. The CDR3 has 16 amino acids. V lost 6 bases and J lost 1, with 16 bases in between. This chain's CDR3 is CASSLQDERSNQPQHF. The CDR3 DNA reads as TGTGCCAGCAGCCTACAGGATGAGCGAAGCAATCAGCCCCAGCATTTT.

The chain uses TRBV10-1 and TRBJ2-3; 7 bases align to TRBD1. The CDR3 contains 16 residues. Trimming removed 0 bases from V and 2 bases from J; junction bases left unmatched: 5. CDR1 and CDR2 (germline): WNHNN, SYGVQD (reference sequence). The CDR3 here is CASSESGTAVTDTQYF. The CDR3 DNA follows: TGCGCCAGCAGTGAGTCAGGGACAGCCGTCACAGATACGCAGTATTTT.

The chain employs TRBV6-2 or TRBV6-3 and TRBJ2-3; possibly TRBD2 for D (6 bases). The germline V and J ends were trimmed by 2 bases and 3 bases, with 15 bases remaining between them. This CDR3 has 16 amino acids. Looked up from germline, CDR1 is MNHEY and CDR2 is SVGEGT. In nucleotides, the CDR3 is TGTGCCAGCAGTTACGGGGTGTGGGGGGAAACAGATACGCAGTATTTT. Amino acid sequence: CASSYGVWGETDTQYF.

The rearrangement links TRBV6-4 to TRBJ2-3, with a possible D match to TRBD2 (6 bases). The CDR3 totals 15 residues. Germline CDR1 is MRHNA and CDR2 is SNTAGT. V was clipped by 6 bases and J by 5 bases, with 18 bases between them. For the CDR3, the DNA is TGTGCCAGCAGGGTGGGGACTTCCCTGGGAGATACGCAGTATTTT. Its translation: CASRVGTSLGDTQYF.

J is TRBJ2-1 and V is TRBV7-9, with 9 bases aligning to TRBD2. CDR1 and CDR2 (germline): SEHNR, FQNEAQ (reference sequence). V dropped 5 bases and J dropped 5; count of bases not matched to a gene: 7. The CDR3 covers 15 residues. The CDR3 nucleotides are TGTGCCAGCAGCGGGAGCGGGGGGCGCGACAATGAGCAGTTCTTC. Translated: CASSGSGGRDNEQFF.